A single sample is the source of the 22 T cell receptor beta chains below, sequenced in a study of cytomegalovirus exposure and HLA in healthy donors. Data came from immunoSEQ multiplex PCR; TCRdb stores just in-frame clones and leaves some out. The data contain 200,000 to 250,000 clones, 80% to 85% of them seen just once; the ten biggest clones take up 11% to 15%. Sequencing used PBMCs. These receptors were collected from a young woman in good health and CMV-seropositive.

The V gene is TRBV9, the J gene TRBJ2-7; perhaps D is TRBD1 or TRBD2 (6 bases each). The CDR3 is made up of 13 amino acids. CDR1 SGDLS and CDR2 YYNGEE come from the germline V gene. Trimming stripped 0 bases from V and 9 bases from J, with 13 bases between. The CDR3 protein is CASSVGDGGRQYF. The CDR3 nucleotides read TGTGCCAGCAGCGTAGGGGATGGGGGGCGGCAGTACTTC. Combining the CDR3 with reference TRBV9 and TRBJ2-7 gives the whole variable domain DSGVTQTPKHLITATGQRVTLRCSPRSGDLSVYWYQQSLDQGLQFLIQYYNGEERAKGNILERFSAQQFPDLHSELNLSSLELGDSALYFCASSVGDGGRQYFGPGTRLTVT.

The chain joins TRBV6-1 to TRBJ1-1; D remains unclear. The length of the CDR3 is 14 residues. The V gene's germline CDR1 is MNHNS and CDR2 SASEGT. Between the trimmed V and J ends, which lost 6 bases and 0 bases, there was a span of 11 bases. The CDR3, as DNA: TGTGCCAGCAGAGCATCGACGGTGAACACTGAAGCTTTCTTT. Translating it yields CASRASTVNTEAFF.

Here the CDR3 reads CAWRQGYSYEQYF. For the CDR3, the DNA is TGTGCCTGGAGACAGGGGTACTCCTACGAGCAGTACTTC. The rearrangement uses TRBV30 and TRBJ2-7; TRBD1 matches 7 bases. V shed 3 bases and J 0 bases; nucleotides not matched to a gene: 2. Germline V gene data show CDR1 as GTSNPN and CDR2 as SVGIG (reference sequence). The CDR3 has 13 amino acids.

This chain joins TRBV6-6 and TRBJ1-2, with 7 bases identical to TRBD1. This CDR3 is built from 14 residues. The V gene end was trimmed by 6 bases and the J gene end by 2 bases; junction bases not matched to a gene: 6. Germline CDR1 MNHNY, CDR2 SVGAGI (reference sequence). CDR3 coding DNA: TGTGCCAGCAGCTTTCAGGGGGAGAACTATGGCTACACCTTC. Residues: CASSFQGENYGYTF.

J is TRBJ1-2 and V is TRBV4-3; the D is unclear. Looked up from germline, CDR1 is LGHNA and CDR2 is YSLEER. The CDR3 is made up of 14 amino acids. V was clipped by 2 bases and J by 2 bases, with 9 bases between them. This CDR3 is CASSQFEGNYGYTF. DNA of the CDR3: TGCGCCAGCAGCCAATTTGAAGGCAACTATGGCTACACCTTC.

The V and J genes are TRBV19 and TRBJ1-2; TRBD1 matches 7 bases. In germline, CDR1 is LNHDA, CDR2 SQIVND (reference sequence). The CDR3 is 14 residues long. The J segment lost 6 bases and the V segment lost 5 bases, leaving 9 bases of the junction unmatched. The DNA of the CDR3 is TGTGCCAGTAGTCTACGACAGGGAAACGATGGCTACACCTTC. Residues: CASSLRQGNDGYTF.

The chain uses TRBV30 and TRBJ1-2; D not resolved. The CDR3 runs 14 residues. Between the trimmed V and J ends, which lost 2 bases and 2 bases, there was a span of 12 bases. Per germline, CDR1 GTSNPN and CDR2 SVGIG (reference sequence). CDR3 sequence: CAWSWPSPNYGYTF. The DNA of the CDR3 is TGTGCCTGGAGTTGGCCCTCGCCAAACTATGGCTACACCTTC.

There are a few counts of this clone. This chain links TRBV14 with TRBJ1-2, with D tentatively TRBD1 (6 bases). Germline V lookup: CDR1 SGHDN, CDR2 FVKESK. The CDR3 has 15 amino acids. The V gene lost 4 bases and the J gene lost 1 base, with 13 bases spanning the gap. CDR3: CASSLRQEINYGYTF. The DNA of the CDR3 is TGTGCCAGCAGCCTGAGACAGGAGATTAACTATGGCTACACCTTC.

This rearrangement joins TRBV6-1 to TRBJ1-1; 12 nucleotides match TRBD1. Germline V gene lookup returns CDR1 MNHNS and CDR2 SASEGT. The CDR3 has 15 amino acids. After removal of 6 bases from V and 7 bases from J, the junction contained 9 bases not matched to a gene. The CDR3, as DNA: TGTGCCAGCAGCGATCCGGGACAGGGGGCCGGTGAAGCTTTCTTT. Translated, it gives CASSDPGQGAGEAFF.

J is TRBJ2-1 and V is TRBV4-1; D perhaps matches TRBD1 (8 bases). Germline CDR1 is MGHRA and CDR2 is YSYEKL. V was pared by 1 base and J by 1 base, with 14 bases between. This CDR3 has 17 residues. The CDR3 DNA is TGCGCCAGCAGCCAAGTAAGCGGGGACAGGTCCTACAATGAGCAGTTCTTC. Residues: CASSQVSGDRSYNEQFF.

J is TRBJ2-7 and V is TRBV6-1, with a tentative D call TRBD1 (6 bases). From germline, CDR1 is MNHNS and CDR2 SASEGT. CDR3 length: 13 residues. Trimming left V 5 bases short and J 2 bases short, with 10 bases between. The CDR3 spells CASSRDTAYEQYF. CDR3 bases: TGTGCCAGCAGTAGGGACACAGCCTACGAGCAGTACTTC.

The CDR3 protein is CASSPRLGANVLTF. In DNA form, the CDR3 reads TGTGCCAGCAGCCCACGTCTAGGGGCCAACGTCCTGACTTTC. This chain links TRBV6-5 with TRBJ2-6; D gene ambiguous. Germline CDR1 MNHEY, CDR2 SVGAGI. The CDR3 spans 14 residues. V lost 6 bases and J lost 4, with 10 bases in between.

This clone was picked up a small number of times. The chain is built from TRBV7-2 and TRBJ2-7; D perhaps matches TRBD2 (6 bases). Between the trimmed V and J ends, which lost 3 bases and 0 bases, there was a span of 9 bases. The germline CDR1 and CDR2 sequences are SGHTA and FQGNSA. The CDR3 consists of 14 residues. In DNA, the CDR3 is TGTGCCAGCAGCTTGACTAGTCTCTCCTACGAGCAGTACTTC. Translated: CASSLTSLSYEQYF. The full variable domain, rest sourced from reference TRBV7-2 and TRBJ2-7, is GAGVSQSPSNKVTEKGKDVELRCDPISGHTALYWYRQSLGQGLEFLIYFQGNSAPDKSGLPSDRFSAERTGGSVSTLTIQRTQQEDSAVYLCASSLTSLSYEQYFGPGTRLTVT.

The rearrangement uses TRBV5-4 and TRBJ2-7, with a possible D match to TRBD1 (5 bases). This CDR3 comprises 12 residues. The V end was cut by 4 bases, the J end by 3 bases, with 8 bases between. Looked up from germline, CDR1 is SGHNT and CDR2 is YYREEE (reference sequence). The CDR3, as DNA: TGTGCCAGCAGCGGCGACAGCTACGAGCAGTACTTC. Its translation: CASSGDSYEQYF.

The rearrangement uses TRBV10-3 and TRBJ2-3, with 7 bases fitting TRBD2. The CDR3 runs to 14 residues. With 6 bases clipped from V and 4 bases from J, the junction kept 7 bases outside the gene matches. Germline V gives CDR1 ENHRY, CDR2 SYGVKD. The CDR3 nucleotides read TGTGCCATCAGGGAGGGTCTAGCGGCAGATACGCAGTATTTT. This sequence encodes CAIREGLAADTQYF.

This chain uses TRBV2 with TRBJ1-5, with 9 bases lining up with TRBD1. The V gene end was trimmed by 2 bases and the J gene end by 5 bases; junction bases not matched to a gene: 4. CDR1 and CDR2 from the germline V gene are SNHLY and FYNNEI. This CDR3 contains 15 residues. Written as DNA, the CDR3 is TGTGCCAGCAGTGAAATGGGACAGGGCCATCAGCCCCAGCATTTT. It is translated as CASSEMGQGHQPQHF.

The chain employs TRBV28 and TRBJ1-2, with a weak D call TRBD1 (5 bases). CDR1 is MDHEN, CDR2 SYDVKM, per germline. V was clipped by 5 bases and J by 5 bases, with 9 bases between them. The CDR3 is 12 residues long. For the CDR3, the DNA is TGTGCCAGCAGTGAGGGGTCTTATGGCTACACCTTC. As protein: CASSEGSYGYTF.

The V and J genes are TRBV2 and TRBJ1-5; the D gene is possibly TRBD1 (5 bases). The CDR3 sequence is 14 residues long. Germline V gene data show CDR1 as SNHLY and CDR2 as FYNNEI. Trimming took 5 bases from V and 3 from J, leaving 11 bases between them. This CDR3 reads CASSPDGTNQPQHF. The DNA of the CDR3 is TGTGCCAGCAGTCCGGACGGGACCAATCAGCCCCAGCATTTT.

The V and J genes are TRBV9 and TRBJ2-7, with TRBD2 matching 13 bases. CDR3 length: 15 amino acids. Germline V gene lookup returns CDR1 SGDLS and CDR2 YYNGEE. V lost 4 bases and J lost 2; bases outside the gene matches: 3. The CDR3 spells CASSPGLAGTYEQYF. CDR3 coding DNA: TGTGCCAGCAGCCCGGGACTAGCGGGGACCTACGAGCAGTACTTC. Drawing the rest from reference TRBV9 and TRBJ2-7, the complete variable domain is DSGVTQTPKHLITATGQRVTLRCSPRSGDLSVYWYQQSLDQGLQFLIQYYNGEERAKGNILERFSAQQFPDLHSELNLSSLELGDSALYFCASSPGLAGTYEQYFGPGTRLTVT.

About this clone itself: This CDR3 is also generated by other DNA sequences in the sample. V and J are TRBV4-1 and TRBJ1-1; no clear D. The CDR3 covers 12 residues. The germline gives CDR1 MGHRA, CDR2 YSYEKL. The V end lost 6 bases, the J end lost 1 base, and 6 bases lay between the germline ends. As DNA, the CDR3 is TGCGCCAGCAGGGGCAGGAACACTGAAGCTTTCTTT. It yields the protein CASRGRNTEAFF.

The chain employs TRBV5-1 and TRBJ2-5, with D possibly being TRBD2 (5 bases). Germline-derived CDR1 and CDR2 are SGHRS and YFSETQ. Trimming left V 1 base short and J 7 bases short, with 14 bases between. The CDR3 is 14 amino acids. The CDR3 DNA is TGCGCCAGCAGCTTGACCCGGGGTTTGGGGACCCAGTACTTC. Translated: CASSLTRGLGTQYF.

The J gene is TRBJ2-5, the V gene TRBV2; 9 positions match TRBD2. After removal of 2 bases from V and 9 bases from J, the junction contained 10 bases not matched to a gene. Germline V lookup: CDR1 SNHLY, CDR2 FYNNEI. This CDR3 region has 15 residues. The CDR3 bases are TGTGCCAGCAGTGAACTGCGGGAGGGAAGTAGGTCCCAGTACTTC. Translated: CASSELREGSRSQYF.